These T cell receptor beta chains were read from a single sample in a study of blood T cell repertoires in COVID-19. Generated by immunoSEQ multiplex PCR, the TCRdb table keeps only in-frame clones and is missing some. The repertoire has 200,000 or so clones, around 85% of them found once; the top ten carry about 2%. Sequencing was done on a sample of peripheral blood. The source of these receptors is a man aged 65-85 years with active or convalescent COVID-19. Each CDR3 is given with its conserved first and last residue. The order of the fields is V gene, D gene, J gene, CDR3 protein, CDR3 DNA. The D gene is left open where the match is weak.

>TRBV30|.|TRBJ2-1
CAWSWVSGNEQFF
TGTGCCTGGAGTTGGGTCTCGGGGAATGAGCAGTTCTTC
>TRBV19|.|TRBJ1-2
CASSSAGRYGYTF
TGTGCCAGTAGTTCGGCGGGCCGCTATGGCTACACCTTC
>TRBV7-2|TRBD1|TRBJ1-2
CASSLGWDRERTF
TGTGCCAGCAGCTTAGGTTGGGACAGGGAGCGCACCTTC
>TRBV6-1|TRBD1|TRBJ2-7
CASSEMDRGGVGQYF
TGTGCCAGCAGTGAAATGGACAGGGGGGGTGTGGGGCAGTACTTC
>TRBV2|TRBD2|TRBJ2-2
CASSEERTAGLAGGNTGELFF
TGTGCCAGCAGTGAAGAGAGGACAGCGGGACTAGCGGGAGGGAACACCGGGGAGCTGTTTTTT
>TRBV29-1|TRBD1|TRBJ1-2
CSVGGRQGDGYTF
TGCAGCGTTGGCGGAAGACAGGGGGACGGCTACACCTTC
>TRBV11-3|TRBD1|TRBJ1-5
CASSLDARGDERPQHF
TGTGCCAGCAGCTTAGACGCCAGGGGGGACGAGAGGCCCCAGCATTTT
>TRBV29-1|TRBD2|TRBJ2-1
CSVEGRASGIYEQFF
TGCAGCGTTGAAGGTAGGGCTAGCGGGATTTATGAGCAGTTCTTC
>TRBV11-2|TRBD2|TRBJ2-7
CASSPEAGLVPYEQYF
TGTGCCAGCAGCCCCGAAGCGGGACTAGTCCCCTACGAGCAGTACTTC
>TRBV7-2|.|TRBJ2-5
CASSFSGVRQETQYF
TGTGCCAGCAGCTTTTCGGGAGTGCGGCAAGAGACCCAGTACTTC
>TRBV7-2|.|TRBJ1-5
CASSLEWGRDQPQHF
TGTGCCAGCAGCTTAGAGTGGGGCAGAGATCAGCCCCAGCATTTT
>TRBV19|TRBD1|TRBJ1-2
CASNLDRGHGYTF
TGTGCCAGTAATCTTGACAGGGGGCACGGCTACACCTTC
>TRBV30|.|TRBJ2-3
CAWKTGLGTDTQYF
TGTGCCTGGAAGACAGGCCTCGGTACAGATACGCAGTATTTT
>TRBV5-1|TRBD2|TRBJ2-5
CASSLGRLAGGRVETQYF
TGCGCCAGCAGCTTGGGGCGACTAGCGGGGGGGCGCGTGGAGACCCAGTACTTC
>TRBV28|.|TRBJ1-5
CASRDGGRGGPQPQHF
TGTGCCAGCAGGGATGGGGGCCGGGGGGGGCCTCAGCCCCAGCATTTT
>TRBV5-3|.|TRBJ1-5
CASPGAQHF
TGTGCCTCGCCGGGAGCCCAGCATTTT
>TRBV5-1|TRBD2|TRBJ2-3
CASRAGGPESTDTQYF
TGCGCCAGCAGGGCGGGGGGGCCAGAATCGACAGATACGCAGTATTTT
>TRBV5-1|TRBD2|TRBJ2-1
CASSFGDRRGRAGNEQFF
TGCGCCAGCAGCTTCGGTGATCGTCGCGGGAGGGCCGGGAATGAGCAGTTCTTC
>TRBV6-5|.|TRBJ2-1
CASSFSEIYNNEQFF
TGTGCCAGCAGCTTTAGCGAGATTTATAACAATGAGCAGTTCTTC
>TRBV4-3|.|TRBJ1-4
CASSQDTRGENEKLFF
TGCGCCAGCAGCCAAGATACCCGGGGGGAGAATGAAAAACTGTTTTTT
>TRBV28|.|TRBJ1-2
CASSRQDGYTF
TGTGCCAGCAGTCGACAAGATGGCTACACCTTC
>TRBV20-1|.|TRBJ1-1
CSASGASNTEAFF
TGCAGTGCTAGTGGGGCCTCGAACACTGAAGCTTTCTTT
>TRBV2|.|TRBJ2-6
CASSEILGGSGANVLTF
TGTGCCAGCAGTGAAATCCTTGGGGGGTCTGGGGCCAACGTCCTGACTTTC
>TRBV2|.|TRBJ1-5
CASSESVGGVQPQHF
TGTGCCAGCAGTGAAAGTGTGGGCGGGGTTCAGCCCCAGCATTTT